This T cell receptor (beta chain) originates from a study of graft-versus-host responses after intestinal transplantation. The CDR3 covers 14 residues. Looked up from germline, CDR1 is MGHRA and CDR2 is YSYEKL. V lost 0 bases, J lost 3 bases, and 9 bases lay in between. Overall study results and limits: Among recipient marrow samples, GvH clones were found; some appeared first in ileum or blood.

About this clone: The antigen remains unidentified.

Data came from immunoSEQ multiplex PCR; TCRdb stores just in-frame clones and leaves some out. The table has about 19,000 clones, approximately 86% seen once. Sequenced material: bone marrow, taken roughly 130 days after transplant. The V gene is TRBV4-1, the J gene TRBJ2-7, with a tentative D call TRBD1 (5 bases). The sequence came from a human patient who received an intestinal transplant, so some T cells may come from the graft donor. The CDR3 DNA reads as TGCGCCAGCAGCCAAGACAGGGCCAGCTACGAGCAGTACTTC. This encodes CASSQDRASYEQYF.